Presented here are 18 T cell receptor beta chains from one specimen sequenced in a study of human T cells and chemical hapten exposure. Time point specified: patch test 1, 2 weeks after DPC sensitization. Described treatment: therapeutic diphenylcyclopropenone sensitization with weekly scalp DPC. TCRdb re-derived calls from the RACE reads in MiXCR, one entry per CDR3 protein. The profile shows around 69,000 distinct CDR3 sequences, 9.8% of them singletons. The sample was whole blood, taken in connection with sensitization to the hapten diphenylcyclopropenone (DPC). The receptor set was obtained from a woman aged 40 to 49 with alopecia areata. Some clones in this sample may be carry-over from other donors' samples.

This clonotype was found many times. The gene calls are TRBV7-2 and TRBJ2-5, with 12 positions matching TRBD2. Per germline, CDR1 SGHTA and CDR2 FQGNSA. The CDR3 runs 17 residues. With 3 bases clipped from V and 4 bases from J, the junction kept 9 bases outside the gene matches. The DNA of the CDR3 is TGTGCCAGCAGCTTGGCTAGCGGGGGGGCTGGTGGAGAGACCCAGTACTTC. Translating gives CASSLASGGAGGETQYF.

This clonotype was seen repeatedly, ten times or more. The chain employs TRBV12-3 or TRBV12-4 and TRBJ2-2, with D maybe TRBD1 (6 bases). V was shortened by 5 bases and J by 6 bases, with 28 bases between the two germline ends. The CDR3 totals 19 residues. CDR3 protein: CASSQLRLTGTIGPGELFF. For the CDR3, the DNA is TGTGCCAGCAGTCAACTTAGGCTAACCGGGACAATAGGCCCCGGGGAGCTGTTTTTT.

V gene TRBV6-5 combines with J gene TRBJ2-2; D is unclear. CDR1 is MNHEY, CDR2 SVGAGI, per germline. CDR3 length: 14 residues. Trimming removed 7 bases from V and 6 bases from J, with 15 bases in between. CDR3 nucleotide sequence: TGTGCCAGCACCCAGCTGATCCGGTCCGGGGAGCTGTTTTTT. Translating gives CASTQLIRSGELFF.

This clonotype was counted many times. This chain connects TRBV2 to TRBJ1-4; perhaps TRBD1 as D (5 bases). Trimming shortened V by 6 bases and J by 6 bases, and 14 bases separated the two germline ends. Germline CDR1 reads SNHLY; CDR2 reads FYNNEI. This CDR3 contains 14 residues. The CDR3 nucleotides read TGTGCCAGCAGCCCCCGGGACGGCTATGAAAAACTGTTTTTT. Its translation is CASSPRDGYEKLFF. Combining the CDR3 with reference TRBV2 and TRBJ1-4 gives the whole variable domain EPEVTQTPSHQVTQMGQEVILRCVPISNHLYFYWYRQILGQKVEFLVSFYNNEISEKSEIFDDQFSVERPDGSNFTLKIRSTKLEDSAMYFCASSPRDGYEKLFFGSGTQLSVL.

This clonotype was seen at least ten times. The J gene is TRBJ2-1, the V gene TRBV30; no firm D call. The germline V gene encodes CDR1 GTSNPN and CDR2 SVGIG (reference sequence). The ends were cut back, 0 bases at V and 7 bases at J, with 7 bases in the middle. CDR3 length: 12 amino acids. The CDR3 is CAWSVNINEQFF. The CDR3 DNA sequence: TGTGCCTGGAGTGTTAATATTAATGAGCAGTTCTTC.

There are many counts of this clonotype. The chain joins TRBV5-1 to TRBJ1-2; the D is unclear. Trimming stripped 0 bases from V and 8 bases from J, with 11 bases between. This CDR3 has 13 residues. CDR1 and CDR2 (germline): SGHRS, YFSETQ. CDR3 nucleotides: TGCGCCAGCAGCTTGGCCGCGGGGTCCGGCTACACCTTC. It specifies CASSLAAGSGYTF.

Many counts were recorded for this clonotype. This chain connects TRBV6-5 to TRBJ2-6; D is undetermined. The germline CDR1 and CDR2 sequences are MNHEY and SVGAGI. V was trimmed by 3 bases and J by 0 bases, leaving 9 bases between them. CDR3 length equals 16 residues. As DNA, the CDR3 is TGTGCCAGCAGTTATGATAAGAGCTCTGGGGCCAACGTCCTGACTTTC. Translating gives CASSYDKSSGANVLTF.

This clonotype was found many times. The V gene is TRBV5-4, the J gene TRBJ2-3, with 11 positions matching TRBD2. This CDR3 spans 14 amino acids. Germline values: CDR1 SGHNT, CDR2 YYREEE (reference sequence). Trimming removed 4 bases from V and 10 bases from J; junction bases left unmatched: 8. This chain's CDR3 is CASSLSGGGSAQYF. The CDR3 region has the DNA TGTGCCAGCAGCCTTAGCGGGGGGGGCTCGGCGCAGTATTTT.

Ten or more counts support this clonotype. This sequence joins TRBV7-9 and TRBJ2-1; D is possibly TRBD2 (5 bases). Looked up from germline, CDR1 is SEHNR and CDR2 is FQNEAQ (reference sequence). Trimming took off 1 base at V and 2 bases at J, with 15 bases between the two ends. The CDR3 has 17 residues. The CDR3 bases are TGTGCCAGCAGCTTAGGAAGCGGAGCAGAAGCCTACAATGAGCAGTTCTTC. Residues: CASSLGSGAEAYNEQFF.

In this sample, this clonotype turned up many times. V usage is TRBV12-3 or TRBV12-4 and J usage is TRBJ1-2; D is perhaps TRBD1 (5 bases). This CDR3 region has 13 residues. Trimming left V 3 bases short and J 8 bases short, with 13 bases between. For the CDR3, the DNA is TGTGCCAGCAGTTTTACCCGGGGCCGAGGCTACACCTTC. Residues: CASSFTRGRGYTF.

This clonotype was seen a handful of times. The chain is built from TRBV29-1 and TRBJ2-1, with TRBD1 matching 8 bases. The germline V gene has CDR1 SQVTM and CDR2 ANQGSEA. The CDR3 totals 14 residues. J was trimmed by 2 bases and V by 3 bases; bases with no gene match: 3. The CDR3 here is CSVDGTGPYNEQFF. For the CDR3, the DNA is TGCAGCGTTGATGGGACAGGCCCCTACAATGAGCAGTTCTTC.

This clonotype was detected many times. The chain recombines TRBV7-9 with TRBJ2-7, with D possibly being TRBD2 (6 bases). This CDR3 spans 13 amino acids. Germline loops: CDR1 SEHNR, CDR2 FQNEAQ (reference sequence). V dropped 4 bases and J dropped 2 bases, with 9 bases sitting between them. This chain's CDR3 is CASSWDFTYEQYF. The DNA of the CDR3 is TGTGCCAGCAGCTGGGACTTTACCTACGAGCAGTACTTC.

A single count supports this clonotype. This may come from a read error, since a much larger clone is one base off. The chain uses TRBV7-8 and TRBJ1-3; a possible D gene is TRBD1 (6 bases). The CDR3 length is 16 residues. Between the trimmed V and J ends, which lost 5 bases and 6 bases, there was a span of 20 bases. CDR1 and CDR2 from the germline V gene are SGHVS and FQNEAQ. For the CDR3, the DNA is TGTGCCAGCAGCCTCCGTCCCACAGGGCTAGAAAACACCATATATTTT. It is translated as CASSLRPTGLENTIYF.

A word on this clonotype: Just one base apart from a much larger clone, this may be a read error. CDR3 sequence (DNA): TGTGCCAGCAGCTTCGACCCCTATGGCTACACCTTC. This translates into CASSFDPYGYTF. This chain connects TRBV7-9 to TRBJ1-2; no clear D. Germline CDR1 and CDR2: SEHNR and FQNEAQ (reference sequence). V was shortened by 3 bases and J by 4 bases, with 6 bases between the two germline ends. The CDR3 is made up of 12 amino acids. The whole variable domain, remainder taken from reference TRBV7-9 and TRBJ1-2, is DTGVSQNPRHKITKRGQNVTFRCDPISEHNRLYWYRQTLGQGPEFLTYFQNEAQLEKSRLLSDRFSAERPKGSFSTLEIQRTEQGDSAMYLCASSFDPYGYTFGSGTRLTVV.

This clonotype was observed many times. The genes are TRBV5-1 and TRBJ2-5; 8 bases fit TRBD2. The J segment lost 3 bases and the V segment lost 4 bases, leaving 8 bases of the junction unmatched. CDR1 is SGHRS and CDR2 is YFSETQ in the germline V gene. This CDR3 region has 15 residues. CDR3 residues: CASSLYAGGEETQYF. In DNA, the CDR3 is TGCGCCAGCAGCCTCTATGCGGGGGGCGAAGAGACCCAGTACTTC.

In this sample, this clonotype turned up a few times. V is TRBV12-3 or TRBV12-4 and J is TRBJ2-7; D remains ambiguous. V was trimmed by 0 bases and J by 6 bases, leaving 12 bases between them. This CDR3 region has 14 residues. The CDR3 sequence is CASSLAVNGIEQYF. The CDR3 DNA reads as TGTGCCAGCAGTTTAGCGGTGAACGGAATCGAGCAGTACTTC.

The V and J genes are TRBV28 and TRBJ2-7, with unresolved D. This CDR3 has 12 amino acids. Trimming took off 3 bases at V and 0 bases at J, with 3 bases between the two ends. CDR1 MDHEN and CDR2 SYDVKM come from the germline V gene. The CDR3 loop reads CASSFSSYEQYF. CDR3 nucleotide sequence: TGTGCCAGCAGTTTTAGCTCCTACGAGCAGTACTTC.

This clonotype was found many times. The chain uses TRBV7-2 and TRBJ2-1; 8 positions match TRBD1. Germline V gene data show CDR1 as SGHTA and CDR2 as FQGNSA. The CDR3 runs to 15 residues. V lost 2 bases, J lost 6 bases, and 6 bases stayed unmatched. The CDR3 here is CASSLWTGNPNEQFF. In DNA, the CDR3 is TGTGCCAGCAGCTTATGGACAGGGAACCCCAATGAGCAGTTCTTC.